These 26 T cell receptor beta chains originate from one sample sequenced in a study of CD8 T cells in ankylosing spondylitis. TCRdb re-called the 5' RACE reads with MiXCR, one entry per CDR3 protein. The table shows under 200,000 distinct CDR3 sequences, with over 10% occurring only once. Sequenced sample: blood, either unsorted or a sorted T cell fraction (not recorded which). Receptor source: a female donor with ankylosing spondylitis or in good health (not recorded which).

CDR3 amino acids: CASKGGGWDEQFF. The DNA for the CDR3 is TGTGCCAGCAAAGGCGGCGGGTGGGATGAGCAGTTCTTC. The chain recombines TRBV2 with TRBJ2-1; TRBD2 is a possible D gene (5 bases). V lost 7 bases to trimming and J lost 8 bases, with 15 bases between them. This CDR3 is built from 13 residues. Germline V gives CDR1 SNHLY, CDR2 FYNNEI. Filled out from reference TRBV2 and TRBJ2-1, the complete variable domain reads EPEVTQTPSHQVTQMGQEVILRCVPISNHLYFYWYRQILGQKVEFLVSFYNNEISEKSEIFDDQFSVERPDGSNFTLKIRSTKLEDSAMYFCASKGGGWDEQFFGPGTRLTVL.

About this clonotype itself: A read error is possible here, since a much larger clone lies one base away. The chain carries TRBV7-8 and TRBJ2-1; no firm D call. The CDR3 covers 16 residues. From germline, CDR1 is SGHVS and CDR2 FQNEAQ. Here the CDR3 reads CASNKAWRDSFNEQFF. The CDR3 DNA reads TGTGCCAGCAACAAAGCATGGCGAGACTCCTTCAATGAGCAGTTCTTC.

The genes are TRBV12-3 or TRBV12-4 and TRBJ2-7; D is ambiguous. V was clipped by 2 bases and J by 1 base, with 9 bases between them. This CDR3 has 14 amino acids. The CDR3 protein is CASSLSPASYEQYF. CDR3 DNA sequence: TGTGCCAGCAGTTTAAGTCCTGCTTCCTACGAGCAGTACTTC.

This clonotype was seen many times. The rearrangement joins TRBV12-3 or TRBV12-4 to TRBJ2-7, with no clear D. V shed 1 base and J shed 5 bases, with 6 bases lying between them. The CDR3 length is 12 residues. The CDR3 here is CASSLVSDEQYF. In DNA, the CDR3 is TGTGCCAGCAGTTTAGTGAGTGACGAGCAGTACTTC.

This clonotype appeared a few times. The rearrangement uses TRBV2 and TRBJ2-5; D gene ambiguous. Germline CDR1 and CDR2: SNHLY and FYNNEI. This CDR3 has 13 amino acids. V gave up 7 bases and J gave up 2 bases, with 11 bases separating them. CDR3 sequence reads: CASKWWNQETQYF. The CDR3 DNA is TGTGCCAGCAAGTGGTGGAATCAAGAGACCCAGTACTTC.

This clonotype was counted between two and nine times. This chain uses TRBV20-1 with TRBJ2-5, with 9 nucleotides matching TRBD1. The CDR3 runs to 14 residues. V lost 6 bases, J lost 3 bases, and 8 bases stayed unmatched. The germline V gene encodes CDR1 DFQATT and CDR2 SNEGSKA (reference sequence). CDR3 amino acids: CSAGLGQGKETQYF. CDR3 DNA: TGCAGTGCAGGATTGGGACAGGGTAAAGAGACCCAGTACTTC.

This clonotype was seen many times. The chain couples TRBV11-2 to TRBJ2-2, with D perhaps matching TRBD2 (6 bases). The germline V and J ends were trimmed by 1 base and 0 bases, with 15 bases remaining between them. This CDR3 region has 18 residues. CDR1 and CDR2 from the germline V gene are SGHAT and FQNNGV. CDR3 region: CASSLGPRGLTNTGELFF. As DNA, the CDR3 is TGTGCCAGCAGCTTAGGACCGAGGGGACTGACGAACACCGGGGAGCTGTTTTTT.

This clonotype came up many times. The rearrangement links TRBV24-1 to TRBJ2-7; a weak D match, TRBD1 (6 bases). Germline V gene data show CDR1 as KGHDR and CDR2 as SFDVKD. This CDR3 contains 13 residues. The V and J ends lost 6 bases and 6 bases respectively, with 14 bases between them. CDR3 DNA: TGTGCCACCAGTTCTCCAGGGGTGAGCGAGCAGTACTTC. This codes for CATSSPGVSEQYF.

In its sample, this clonotype was seen many times. The CDR3 DNA follows: TGTGCCAGCGGTCGGGGTTATTCACCCCTCCACTTT. Its protein product is CASGRGYSPLHF. This chain uses TRBV6-7 with TRBJ1-6; D gene unclear. TRBV6-7 is an ORF, and what it does is uncertain. V lost 8 bases to trimming and J lost 8 bases, with 10 bases between them. CDR3 length: 12 amino acids.

V is TRBV7-2 and J is TRBJ2-7; D not resolved. Deletions cut 1 base from V and 0 bases from J, with 10 bases between. The CDR3 is made up of 15 amino acids. Germline assignment: CDR1 SGHTA and CDR2 FQGNSA. The CDR3 nucleotides are TGTGCCAGCAGCTTAGGTTACGGTTCCTCCTACGAGCAGTACTTC. Its translation is CASSLGYGSSYEQYF.

This clonotype occurred a few times. The genes are TRBV7-2 and TRBJ2-7; D is unclear. This CDR3 has 13 residues. The ends were cut back, 2 bases at V and 0 bases at J, with 5 bases in the middle. From germline, CDR1 is SGHTA and CDR2 FQGNSA. The CDR3 loop reads CASSLHNSYEQYF. The CDR3 bases are TGTGCCAGCAGCTTACACAACTCCTACGAGCAGTACTTC.

This clonotype showed up many times. This chain connects TRBV2 to TRBJ2-3; weak D call: TRBD2 (6 bases). Per the germline V gene, CDR1 is SNHLY and CDR2 is FYNNEI. Deletions cut 3 bases from V and 6 bases from J, with 19 bases between. This CDR3 has 16 residues. CDR3 residues: CASSDLRGPPSDTQYF. CDR3 DNA sequence: TGTGCCAGCAGTGACTTGCGGGGCCCTCCGTCGGATACGCAGTATTTT.

This clonotype appeared many times. J is TRBJ2-3 and V is TRBV20-1; 10 bases map to TRBD2. Unmatched junction bases numbered 12, after V lost 5 bases and J lost 7 bases. The length of the CDR3 is 15 residues. Per the germline V gene, CDR1 is DFQATT and CDR2 is SNEGSKA (reference sequence). The CDR3 DNA is TGCAGTGCTGGAAGGACGGGGACTAGCGCCAATACGCAGTATTTT. It encodes CSAGRTGTSANTQYF.

This clonotype was counted many times. This chain connects TRBV27 to TRBJ2-7; weak D call: TRBD2 (6 bases). Germline CDR1 is MNHEY and CDR2 is SMNVEV (reference sequence). The CDR3 contains 14 residues. V gave up 5 bases and J gave up 2 bases, with 13 bases separating them. CDR3 DNA: TGTGCCAGCAGTCCAAGCGGGTCGACCTACGAGCAGTACTTC. Translating it yields CASSPSGSTYEQYF.

This clonotype was picked up a small number of times. A much larger clone sits a single nucleotide away, making a read error possible. This chain uses TRBV15 with TRBJ2-7; D not certain. The V gene lost 5 bases and the J gene lost 6 bases, with 14 bases spanning the gap. Germline CDR1 is LNHNV and CDR2 is YYDKDF (reference sequence). The CDR3 is 13 residues long. The CDR3 DNA follows: TGTGCCACCAGCCCAGGACGAGACTCCGAGCAGTACTTC. It encodes CATSPGRDSEQYF.

The genes are TRBV27 and TRBJ2-1, with 8 bases matching TRBD2. Trimming took 6 bases from V and 4 from J; bases not matched to a gene: 8. Germline CDR1 reads MNHEY; CDR2 reads SMNVEV (reference sequence). This CDR3 is built from 15 residues. The CDR3 loop is CASRSAGVRYNEQFF. For the CDR3, the DNA is TGTGCCAGCAGATCAGCGGGAGTTCGATACAATGAGCAGTTCTTC.

This clonotype has just a few counts. The chain carries TRBV12-3 or TRBV12-4 and TRBJ2-5, with 7 bases identical to TRBD1. Trimming removed 7 bases from V and 2 bases from J; junction bases left unmatched: 7. The CDR3 length is 14 residues. CDR3 in amino acids: CASTRQGIQETQYF. CDR3 in DNA: TGTGCCAGCACCCGACAGGGAATTCAAGAGACCCAGTACTTC.

Many counts were recorded for this clonotype. The V call is TRBV5-1, the J call TRBJ1-1; tentative D call: TRBD1 (5 bases). Trimming stripped 4 bases from V and 2 bases from J, with 18 bases between. CDR3 length: 16 residues. Germline assignment: CDR1 SGHRS and CDR2 YFSETQ. The CDR3 bases are TGCGCCAGCAGCCGCTACCAGAGCAGGGTCAACACTGAAGCTTTCTTT. Residues: CASSRYQSRVNTEAFF.

V gene TRBV9 combines with J gene TRBJ2-7; weak D call: TRBD2 (6 bases). The germline V gene has CDR1 SGDLS and CDR2 YYNGEE. V was shortened by 3 bases and J by 2 bases, with 12 bases between the two germline ends. The length of the CDR3 is 14 residues. The DNA of the CDR3 is TGTGCCAGCAGCGCAGGGACTGGAACCTACGAGCAGTACTTC. Amino acids: CASSAGTGTYEQYF.

This clonotype was detected many times. J is TRBJ1-2 and V is TRBV12-3 or TRBV12-4; 11 bases fit TRBD1. Trimming removed 5 bases from V and 2 bases from J; junction bases left unmatched: 10. The CDR3 runs 17 residues. This CDR3 is CASSPAPRTGGNYGYTF. In DNA form, the CDR3 reads TGTGCCAGCAGTCCCGCGCCTCGGACAGGGGGCAACTATGGCTACACCTTC.

The chain links TRBV7-2 to TRBJ2-2; no firm D call. Germline CDR1 and CDR2: SGHTA and FQGNSA. This CDR3 is 14 amino acids long. Trimming took 7 bases from V and 3 from J, leaving 12 bases between them. The CDR3 DNA sequence: TGTGCCAGCACCCCAGTTAGAGACACCGGGGAGCTGTTTTTT. Translation: CASTPVRDTGELFF.

The chain carries TRBV4-1 and TRBJ2-3; tentatively, D is TRBD2 (6 bases). With 4 bases removed from V and 2 bases from J, the gap between germline ends came to 7 bases. Germline lookup yields CDR1 MGHRA and CDR2 YSYEKL. The CDR3 is 13 amino acids. The CDR3 DNA follows: TGCGCCAGCAGCCCTAGCGCCACAGATACGCAGTATTTT. Translation gives CASSPSATDTQYF.

This clonotype was counted at least ten times. The chain is built from TRBV4-3 and TRBJ1-5; D unclear. Looked up from germline, CDR1 is LGHNA and CDR2 is YSLEER. The germline V and J ends were trimmed by 0 bases and 7 bases, with 13 bases remaining between them. The CDR3 has 15 residues. This CDR3 is CASSQEVRQVQPQHF. Here the CDR3 DNA reads TGCGCCAGCAGCCAAGAGGTCCGGCAGGTCCAGCCCCAGCATTTT.

In its sample, this clonotype was seen many times. V gene TRBV2 combines with J gene TRBJ2-1; TRBD2 aligns across 9 bases. J lost 7 bases, V lost 4 bases, and 5 bases had no gene match. Germline CDR1 is SNHLY and CDR2 is FYNNEI. This CDR3 spans 14 amino acids. The CDR3 coding sequence is TGTGCCAGCAGTGGGACTAGCGAGCGAAATGAGCAGTTCTTC. Translated, it gives CASSGTSERNEQFF.

The chain uses TRBV3-1 and TRBJ2-2, with TRBD1 matching over 10 bases. Per the germline V gene, CDR1 is LGHDT and CDR2 is YNNKEL (reference sequence). The CDR3 runs to 18 residues. Unmatched junction bases numbered 11, after V lost 4 bases and J lost 3 bases. The CDR3 protein is CASSREGQGQRDTGELFF. CDR3 bases: TGTGCCAGCAGCCGAGAGGGACAGGGGCAGCGGGACACCGGGGAGCTGTTTTTT.

The sample holds a few counts of this clonotype. The CDR3 spells CASSRPPSYEQYF. The DNA of the CDR3 is TGTGCCAGCTCACGCCCGCCCTCCTACGAGCAGTACTTC. The chain links TRBV18 to TRBJ2-7; no firm D call. From germline, CDR1 is KGHSH and CDR2 LQKENI. This CDR3 is 13 amino acids long. V was cut by 4 bases and J by 0 bases, with 7 bases left in between.